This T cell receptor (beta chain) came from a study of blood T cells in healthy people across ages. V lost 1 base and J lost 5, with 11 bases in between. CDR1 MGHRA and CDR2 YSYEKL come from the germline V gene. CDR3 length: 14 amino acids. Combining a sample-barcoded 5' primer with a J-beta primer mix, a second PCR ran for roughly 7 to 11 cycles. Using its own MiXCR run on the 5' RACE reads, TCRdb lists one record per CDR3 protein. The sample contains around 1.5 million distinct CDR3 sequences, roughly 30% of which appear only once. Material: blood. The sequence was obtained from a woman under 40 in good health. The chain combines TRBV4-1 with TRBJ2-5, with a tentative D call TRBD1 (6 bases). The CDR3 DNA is TGCGCCAGCAGCCAAGGTGACAGGCAGGAGACCCAGTACTTC. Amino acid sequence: CASSQGDRQETQYF.